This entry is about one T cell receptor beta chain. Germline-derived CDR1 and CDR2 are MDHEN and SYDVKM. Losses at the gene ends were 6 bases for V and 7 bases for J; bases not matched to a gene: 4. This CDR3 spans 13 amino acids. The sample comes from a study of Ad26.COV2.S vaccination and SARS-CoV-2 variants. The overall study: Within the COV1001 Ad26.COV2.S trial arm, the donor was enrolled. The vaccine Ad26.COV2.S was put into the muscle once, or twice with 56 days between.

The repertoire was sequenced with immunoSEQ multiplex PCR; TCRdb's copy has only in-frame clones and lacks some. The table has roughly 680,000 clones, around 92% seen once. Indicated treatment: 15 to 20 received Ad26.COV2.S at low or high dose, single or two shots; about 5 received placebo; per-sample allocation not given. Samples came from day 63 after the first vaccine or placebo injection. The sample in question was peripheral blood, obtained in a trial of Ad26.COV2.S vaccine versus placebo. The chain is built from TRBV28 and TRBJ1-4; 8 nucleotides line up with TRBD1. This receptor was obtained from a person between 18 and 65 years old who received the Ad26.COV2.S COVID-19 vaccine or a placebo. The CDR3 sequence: CASSTTGAEKLFF. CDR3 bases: TGTGCCAGCAGCACGACAGGGGCTGAAAAACTGTTTTTT.